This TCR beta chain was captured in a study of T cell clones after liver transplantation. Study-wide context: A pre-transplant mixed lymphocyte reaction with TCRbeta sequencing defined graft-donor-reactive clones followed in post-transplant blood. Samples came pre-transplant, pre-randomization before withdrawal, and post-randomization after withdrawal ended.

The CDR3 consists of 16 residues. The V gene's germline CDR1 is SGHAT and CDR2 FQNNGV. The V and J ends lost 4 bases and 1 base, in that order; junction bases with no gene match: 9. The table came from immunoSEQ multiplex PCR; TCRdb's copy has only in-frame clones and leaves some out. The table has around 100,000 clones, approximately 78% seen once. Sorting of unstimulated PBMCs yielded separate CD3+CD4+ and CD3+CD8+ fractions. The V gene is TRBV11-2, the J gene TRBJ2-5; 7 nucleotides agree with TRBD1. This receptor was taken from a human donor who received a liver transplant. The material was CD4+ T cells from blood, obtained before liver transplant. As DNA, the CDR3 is TGTGCCAGCAGCTCATTCGGGGACAGCTTCCAAGAGACCCAGTACTTC. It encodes CASSSFGDSFQETQYF.